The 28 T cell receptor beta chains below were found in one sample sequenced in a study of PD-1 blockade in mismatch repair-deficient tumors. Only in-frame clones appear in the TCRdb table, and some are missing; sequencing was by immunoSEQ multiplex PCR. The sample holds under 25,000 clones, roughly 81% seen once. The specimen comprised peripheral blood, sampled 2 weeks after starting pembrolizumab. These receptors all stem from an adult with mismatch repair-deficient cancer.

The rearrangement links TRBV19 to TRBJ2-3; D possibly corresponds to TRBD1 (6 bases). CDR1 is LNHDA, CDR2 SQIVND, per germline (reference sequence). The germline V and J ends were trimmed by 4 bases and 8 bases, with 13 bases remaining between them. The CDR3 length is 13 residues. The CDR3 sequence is CASSTSTGFTQYF. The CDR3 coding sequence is TGTGCCAGTAGTACGTCTACAGGGTTTACGCAGTATTTT.

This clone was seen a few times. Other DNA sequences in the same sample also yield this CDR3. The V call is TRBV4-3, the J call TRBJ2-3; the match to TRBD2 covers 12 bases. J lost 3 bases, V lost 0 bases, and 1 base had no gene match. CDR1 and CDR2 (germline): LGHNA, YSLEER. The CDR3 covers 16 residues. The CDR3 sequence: CASSQELAGGTDTQYF. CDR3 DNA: TGCGCCAGCAGCCAAGAACTAGCGGGAGGTACAGATACGCAGTATTTT.

CDR3 DNA sequence: TGTGCCAGCAGTTTACTTTCCGGGGGCGGGCGCACTGAAGCTTTCTTT. This gives the protein CASSLLSGGGRTEAFF. The rearrangement uses TRBV28 and TRBJ1-1; TRBD1 might be the D (6 bases). The V end lost 2 bases, the J end lost 4 bases, and 17 bases lay between the germline ends. CDR3 length: 16 amino acids. Looked up from germline, CDR1 is MDHEN and CDR2 is SYDVKM.

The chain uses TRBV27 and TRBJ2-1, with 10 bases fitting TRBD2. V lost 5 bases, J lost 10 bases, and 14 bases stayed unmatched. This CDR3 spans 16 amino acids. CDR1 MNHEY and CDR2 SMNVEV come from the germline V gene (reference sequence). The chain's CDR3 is CASSPLGLAGVWEQFF. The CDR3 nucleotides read TGTGCCAGCAGTCCATTGGGGCTAGCGGGAGTATGGGAGCAGTTCTTC.

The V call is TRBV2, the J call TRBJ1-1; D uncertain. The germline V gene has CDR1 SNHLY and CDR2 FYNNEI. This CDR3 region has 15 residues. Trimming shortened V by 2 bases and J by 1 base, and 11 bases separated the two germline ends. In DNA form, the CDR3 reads TGTGCCAGCAGTGAAAGGTTTGCGGGGAACACTGAAGCTTTCTTT. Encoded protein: CASSERFAGNTEAFF. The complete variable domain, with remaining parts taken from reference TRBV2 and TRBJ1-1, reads EPEVTQTPSHQVTQMGQEVILRCVPISNHLYFYWYRQILGQKVEFLVSFYNNEISEKSEIFDDQFSVERPDGSNFTLKIRSTKLEDSAMYFCASSERFAGNTEAFFGQGTRLTVV.

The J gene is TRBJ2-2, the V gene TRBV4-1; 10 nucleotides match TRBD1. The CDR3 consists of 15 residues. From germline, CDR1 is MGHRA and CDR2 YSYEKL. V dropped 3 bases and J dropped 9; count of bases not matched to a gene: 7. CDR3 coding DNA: TGCGCCAGCAGCCATGGGACAGGGGTTATCCGGGAGCTGTTTTTT. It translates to CASSHGTGVIRELFF.

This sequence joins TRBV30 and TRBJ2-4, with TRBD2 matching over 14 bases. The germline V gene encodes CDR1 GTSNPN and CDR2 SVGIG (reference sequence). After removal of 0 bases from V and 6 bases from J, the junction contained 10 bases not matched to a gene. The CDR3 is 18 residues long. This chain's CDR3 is CAWSVPGTSGRWGNIQYF. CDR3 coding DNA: TGTGCCTGGAGTGTACCTGGGACTAGCGGGAGATGGGGAAACATTCAGTACTTC.

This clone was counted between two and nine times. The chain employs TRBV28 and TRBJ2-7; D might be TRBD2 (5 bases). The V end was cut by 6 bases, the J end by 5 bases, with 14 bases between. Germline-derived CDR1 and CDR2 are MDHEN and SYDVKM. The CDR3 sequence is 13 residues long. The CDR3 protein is CASRIGGRHEQYF. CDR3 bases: TGTGCCAGCAGAATAGGAGGCAGGCACGAGCAGTACTTC.

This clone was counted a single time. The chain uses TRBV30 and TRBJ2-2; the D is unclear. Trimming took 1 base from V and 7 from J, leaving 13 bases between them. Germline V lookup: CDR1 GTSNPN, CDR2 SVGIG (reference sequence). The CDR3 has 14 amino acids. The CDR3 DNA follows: TGTGCCTGGAGTGCGATAAATGTGGGCGGGGAGCTGTTTTTT. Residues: CAWSAINVGGELFF.

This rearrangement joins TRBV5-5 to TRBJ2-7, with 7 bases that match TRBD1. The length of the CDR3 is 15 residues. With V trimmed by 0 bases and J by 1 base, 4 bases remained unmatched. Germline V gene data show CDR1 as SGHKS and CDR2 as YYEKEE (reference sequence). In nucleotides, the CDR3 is TGTGCCAGCAGCTTGGCCGGGACAGAGTCCTACGAGCAGTACTTC. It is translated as CASSLAGTESYEQYF.

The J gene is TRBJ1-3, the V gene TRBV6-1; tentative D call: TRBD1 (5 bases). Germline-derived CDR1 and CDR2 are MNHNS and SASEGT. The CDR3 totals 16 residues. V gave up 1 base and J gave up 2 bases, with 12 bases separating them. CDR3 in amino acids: CASSEVGGGPGNTIYF. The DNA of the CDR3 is TGTGCCAGCAGTGAAGTGGGGGGGGGTCCTGGAAACACCATATATTTT.

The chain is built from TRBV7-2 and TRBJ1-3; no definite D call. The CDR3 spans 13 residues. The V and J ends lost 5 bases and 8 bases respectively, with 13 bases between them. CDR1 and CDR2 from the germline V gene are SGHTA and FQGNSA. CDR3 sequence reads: CASSPDLWDTIYF. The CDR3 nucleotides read TGTGCCAGCAGCCCAGACCTTTGGGACACCATATATTTT.

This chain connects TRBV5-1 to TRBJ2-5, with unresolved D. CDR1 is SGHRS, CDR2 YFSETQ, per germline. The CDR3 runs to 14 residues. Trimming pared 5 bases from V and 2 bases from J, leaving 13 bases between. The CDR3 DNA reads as TGCGCCAGCAGTTCCGACACCTTTCAAGAGACCCAGTACTTC. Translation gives CASSSDTFQETQYF.

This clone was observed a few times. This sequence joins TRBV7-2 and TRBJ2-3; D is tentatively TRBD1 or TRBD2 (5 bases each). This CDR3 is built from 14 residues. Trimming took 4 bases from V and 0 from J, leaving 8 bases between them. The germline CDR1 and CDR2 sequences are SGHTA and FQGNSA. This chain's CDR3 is CASSSGRSTDTQYF. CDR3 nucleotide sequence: TGTGCCAGCAGCTCGGGACGTAGCACAGATACGCAGTATTTT. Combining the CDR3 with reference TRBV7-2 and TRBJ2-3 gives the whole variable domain GAGVSQSPSNKVTEKGKDVELRCDPISGHTALYWYRQSLGQGLEFLIYFQGNSAPDKSGLPSDRFSAERTGGSVSTLTIQRTQQEDSAVYLCASSSGRSTDTQYFGPGTRLTVL.

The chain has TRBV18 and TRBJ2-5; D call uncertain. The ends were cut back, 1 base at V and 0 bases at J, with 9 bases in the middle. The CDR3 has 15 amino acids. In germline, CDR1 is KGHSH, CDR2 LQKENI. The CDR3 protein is CASSPRRADQETQYF. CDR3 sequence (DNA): TGTGCCAGCTCACCACGTCGAGCAGACCAAGAGACCCAGTACTTC.

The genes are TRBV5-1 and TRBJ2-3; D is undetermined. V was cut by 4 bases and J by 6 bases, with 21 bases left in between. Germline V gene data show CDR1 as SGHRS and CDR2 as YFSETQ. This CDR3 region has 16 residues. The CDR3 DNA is TGCGCCAGCAGCCGATTGGTGGGCGACGGGCCTGATACGCAGTATTTT. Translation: CASSRLVGDGPDTQYF.

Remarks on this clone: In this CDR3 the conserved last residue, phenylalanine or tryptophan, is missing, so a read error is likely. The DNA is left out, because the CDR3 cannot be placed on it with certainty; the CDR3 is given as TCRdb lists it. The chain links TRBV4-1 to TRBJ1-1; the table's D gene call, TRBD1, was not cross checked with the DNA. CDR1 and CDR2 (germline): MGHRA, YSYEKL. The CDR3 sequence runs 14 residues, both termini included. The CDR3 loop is CASSEAGGRKGLTL.

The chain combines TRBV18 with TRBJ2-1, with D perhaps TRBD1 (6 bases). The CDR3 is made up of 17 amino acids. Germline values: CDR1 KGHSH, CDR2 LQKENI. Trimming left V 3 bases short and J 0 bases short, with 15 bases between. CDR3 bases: TGTGCCAGCTCACCTTTGATACAGGGAAGCTCCTACAATGAGCAGTTCTTC. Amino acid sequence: CASSPLIQGSSYNEQFF.

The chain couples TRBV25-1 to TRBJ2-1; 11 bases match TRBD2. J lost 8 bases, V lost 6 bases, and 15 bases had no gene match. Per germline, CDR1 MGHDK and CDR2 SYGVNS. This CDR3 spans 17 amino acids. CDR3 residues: CASSSSLAGERGDEQFF. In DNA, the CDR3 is TGTGCCAGCAGCTCCTCACTAGCGGGAGAACGCGGCGATGAGCAGTTCTTC.

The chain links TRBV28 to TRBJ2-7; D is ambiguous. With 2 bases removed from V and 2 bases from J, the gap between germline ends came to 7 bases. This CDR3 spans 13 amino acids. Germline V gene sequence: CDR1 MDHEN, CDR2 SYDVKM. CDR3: CASSLNGPYEQYF. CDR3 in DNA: TGTGCCAGCAGTTTAAATGGCCCCTACGAGCAGTACTTC.

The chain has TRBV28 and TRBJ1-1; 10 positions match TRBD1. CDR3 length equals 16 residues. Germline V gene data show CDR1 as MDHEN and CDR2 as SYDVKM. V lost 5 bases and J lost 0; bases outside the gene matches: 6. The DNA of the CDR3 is TGTGCCAGCAGTGCCGGGACAGGGGACATGAACACTGAAGCTTTCTTT. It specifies CASSAGTGDMNTEAFF.

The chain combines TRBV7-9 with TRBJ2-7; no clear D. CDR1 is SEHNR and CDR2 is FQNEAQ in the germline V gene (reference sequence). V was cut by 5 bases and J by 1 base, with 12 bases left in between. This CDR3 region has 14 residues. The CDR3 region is CASSPNQLSYEQYF. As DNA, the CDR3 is TGTGCCAGCAGCCCGAACCAGTTATCCTACGAGCAGTACTTC. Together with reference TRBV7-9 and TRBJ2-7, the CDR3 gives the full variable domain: DTGVSQNPRHKITKRGQNVTFRCDPISEHNRLYWYRQTLGQGPEFLTYFQNEAQLEKSRLLSDRFSAERPKGSFSTLEIQRTEQGDSAMYLCASSPNQLSYEQYFGPGTRLTVT.

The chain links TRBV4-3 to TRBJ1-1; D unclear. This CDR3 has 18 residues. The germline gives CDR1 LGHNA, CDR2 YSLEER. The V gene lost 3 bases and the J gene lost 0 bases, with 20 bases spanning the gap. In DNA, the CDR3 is TGCGCCAGCAGCCACCTACGGGTTGGGGAATCCGTGAACACTGAAGCTTTCTTT. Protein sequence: CASSHLRVGESVNTEAFF.

CDR3 loop: CSARNEKLFF. As DNA, the CDR3 is TGCAGTGCTAGGAATGAAAAACTGTTTTTT. The chain couples TRBV20-1 to TRBJ1-4; D gene ambiguous. The CDR3 is 10 amino acids. Looked up from germline, CDR1 is DFQATT and CDR2 is SNEGSKA (reference sequence). V was cut by 3 bases and J by 5 bases, with 1 base left in between.

The CDR3 sequence: CASSTTGETQYF. The CDR3 coding sequence is TGCGCCAGCAGCACGACAGGGGAGACCCAGTACTTC. V usage is TRBV5-1 and J usage is TRBJ2-5; 7 positions match TRBD1. Unmatched junction bases numbered 2, after V lost 4 bases and J lost 5 bases. CDR3 length equals 12 residues. Germline V gene sequence: CDR1 SGHRS, CDR2 YFSETQ.

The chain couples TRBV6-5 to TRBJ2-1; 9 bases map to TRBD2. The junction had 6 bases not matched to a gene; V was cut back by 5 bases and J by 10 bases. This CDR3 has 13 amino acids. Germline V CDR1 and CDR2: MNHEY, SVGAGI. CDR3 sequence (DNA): TGTGCCAGCAGTGCCAGCGGGAGGATCGAGCAGTTCTTC. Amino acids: CASSASGRIEQFF.

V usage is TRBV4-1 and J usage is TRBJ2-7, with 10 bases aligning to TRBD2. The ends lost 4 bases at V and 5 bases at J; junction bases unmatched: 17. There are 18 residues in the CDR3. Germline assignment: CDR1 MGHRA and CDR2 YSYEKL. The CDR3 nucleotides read TGCGCCAGCAGCCCGGGAGGGGGCCCTAGCGGGAGTAACGACGAGCAGTACTTC. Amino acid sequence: CASSPGGGPSGSNDEQYF.

The CDR3 loop is CASSYAGSDSYEQYF. CDR3 DNA: TGTGCCAGCAGTTACGCGGGGAGCGACTCCTACGAGCAGTACTTC. The chain recombines TRBV6-6 with TRBJ2-7; TRBD2 is a possible D gene (6 bases). CDR1 and CDR2 from the germline V gene are MNHNY and SVGAGI (reference sequence). The V end lost 2 bases, the J end lost 0 bases, and 11 bases lay between the germline ends. This CDR3 is built from 15 residues.